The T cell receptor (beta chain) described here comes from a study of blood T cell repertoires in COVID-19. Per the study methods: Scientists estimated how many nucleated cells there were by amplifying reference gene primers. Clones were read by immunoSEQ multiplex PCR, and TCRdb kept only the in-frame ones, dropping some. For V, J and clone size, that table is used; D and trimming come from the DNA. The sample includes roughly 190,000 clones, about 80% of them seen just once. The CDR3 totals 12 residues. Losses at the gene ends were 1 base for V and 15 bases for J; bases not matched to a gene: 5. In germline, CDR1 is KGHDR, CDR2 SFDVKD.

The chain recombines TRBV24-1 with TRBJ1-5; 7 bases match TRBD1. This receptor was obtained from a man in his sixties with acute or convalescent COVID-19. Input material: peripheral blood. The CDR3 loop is CATSDFQGVLHF. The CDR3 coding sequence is TGTGCCACCAGTGATTTCCAGGGGGTCTTGCATTTT.